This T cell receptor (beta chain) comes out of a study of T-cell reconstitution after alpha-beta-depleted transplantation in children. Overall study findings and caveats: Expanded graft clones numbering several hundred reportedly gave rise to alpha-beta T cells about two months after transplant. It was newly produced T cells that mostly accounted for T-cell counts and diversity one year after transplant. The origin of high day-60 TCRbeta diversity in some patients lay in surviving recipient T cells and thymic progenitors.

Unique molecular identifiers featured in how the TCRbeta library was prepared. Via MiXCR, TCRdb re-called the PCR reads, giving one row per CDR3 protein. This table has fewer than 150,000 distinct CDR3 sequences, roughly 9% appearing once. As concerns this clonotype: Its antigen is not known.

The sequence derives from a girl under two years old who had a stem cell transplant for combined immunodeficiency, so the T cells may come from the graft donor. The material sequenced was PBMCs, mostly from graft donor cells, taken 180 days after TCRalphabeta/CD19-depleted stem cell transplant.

The CDR3 is CASSQDRVAGGLYEQYF. The CDR3 bases are TGCGCCAGCAGCCAAGATCGAGTAGCGGGGGGACTCTACGAGCAGTACTTC. V gene TRBV4-3 combines with J gene TRBJ2-7; 10 nucleotides line up with TRBD2. Germline V CDR1 and CDR2: LGHNA, YSLEER. This CDR3 region has 17 residues. With V trimmed by 0 bases and J by 3 bases, 8 bases remained unmatched.